The 18 T cell receptor beta chains below were found in one sample sequenced in a study of CD8 T cells in ankylosing spondylitis. TCRdb re-derived calls from the 5' RACE reads in MiXCR, one entry per CDR3 protein. The repertoire includes roughly 38,000 distinct CDR3 sequences, about 17% of them detected once, and approximately 43% sits in the top ten. Sample: blood. Every receptor here comes from a male donor with ankylosing spondylitis or in good health (not recorded which).

This clonotype was seen only a few times. CDR3 protein: CSVAGTGSPEAFF. CDR3 coding DNA: TGCAGCGTTGCCGGGACAGGGAGCCCTGAAGCTTTCTTT. The chain is built from TRBV29-1 and TRBJ1-1; 9 bases agree with TRBD1. This CDR3 has 13 residues. Germline-derived CDR1 and CDR2 are SQVTM and ANQGSEA. The V gene end was trimmed by 4 bases and the J gene end by 6 bases; junction bases not matched to a gene: 6.

This clonotype was seen a few times. The chain recombines TRBV12-3 or TRBV12-4 with TRBJ1-1, with D possibly being TRBD1 (6 bases). V gave up 0 bases and J gave up 4 bases, with 9 bases separating them. The CDR3 has 14 residues. For the CDR3, the DNA is TGTGCCAGCAGTTTAGCGCAGGGGACCACTGAAGCTTTCTTT. This codes for CASSLAQGTTEAFF.

This clonotype was seen at least ten times. This rearrangement joins TRBV7-3 to TRBJ2-7; D not resolved. Deletions cut 0 bases from V and 6 bases from J, with 12 bases between. In germline, CDR1 is SGHTA, CDR2 FQGTGA. The CDR3 extends over 14 amino acids. The DNA of the CDR3 is TGTGCCAGCAGCTTAACGGGCCGGGTAGGCGAGCAGTACTTC. Translated: CASSLTGRVGEQYF.

The chain is built from TRBV6-2 or TRBV6-3 and TRBJ2-4, with D possibly TRBD2 on 5 matching bases. CDR3 size: 14 residues. CDR1 is MNHEY and CDR2 is SVGEGT in the germline V gene. V shed 6 bases and J shed 0 bases, with 9 bases lying between them. For the CDR3, the DNA is TGTGCCAGCAGCCTTGCGGGAGCCAAAAACATTCAGTACTTC. Translation: CASSLAGAKNIQYF.

The chain carries TRBV29-1 and TRBJ2-5; no clear D gene. Germline CDR1 reads SQVTM; CDR2 reads ANQGSEA. The CDR3 totals 11 residues. Trimming took 3 bases from V and 2 from J, leaving 4 bases between them. CDR3 sequence: CSVDRQETQYF. The CDR3 DNA sequence: TGCAGCGTTGACAGGCAAGAGACCCAGTACTTC.

CDR3 DNA sequence: TGTGCCAGCAGCGAACCGGGACTGACTAATGAAAAACTGTTTTTT. It yields the protein CASSEPGLTNEKLFF. The rearrangement links TRBV7-3 to TRBJ1-4, with D tentatively TRBD1 (5 bases). V lost 5 bases and J lost 2, with 12 bases in between. CDR3 size: 15 residues. Germline CDR1 SGHTA, CDR2 FQGTGA.

In its sample, this clonotype was seen a few times. This chain joins TRBV12-3 or TRBV12-4 and TRBJ1-1, with D tentatively TRBD1 (5 bases). Trimming pared 3 bases from V and 0 bases from J, leaving 14 bases between. The CDR3 spans 16 residues. The DNA for the CDR3 is TGTGCCAGCAGTTTTGATCCGGGGACGGTGAACACTGAAGCTTTCTTT. Translating it yields CASSFDPGTVNTEAFF.

The V and J genes are TRBV6-1 and TRBJ2-1; D is perhaps TRBD1 (7 bases). V was trimmed by 6 bases and J by 5 bases, leaving 14 bases between them. CDR3 length: 14 amino acids. The germline V gene has CDR1 MNHNS and CDR2 SASEGT. The CDR3 is CASRSAGQNNEQFF. The CDR3 nucleotides are TGTGCCAGCAGGTCCGCGGGACAGAACAATGAGCAGTTCTTC.

There are a few counts of this clonotype. The chain uses TRBV20-1 and TRBJ2-3, with D possibly being TRBD2 (6 bases). V was trimmed by 5 bases and J by 4 bases, leaving 19 bases between them. The CDR3 totals 15 residues. The germline V gene has CDR1 DFQATT and CDR2 SNEGSKA (reference sequence). CDR3 in DNA: TGCAGTGCTCCCCCGGGAGCTGGGTTCGCAGATACGCAGTATTTT. Translated: CSAPPGAGFADTQYF.

The table lists this clonotype with a few counts. The V call is TRBV12-3 or TRBV12-4, the J call TRBJ2-3; D perhaps matches TRBD1 (5 bases). The CDR3 consists of 11 residues. V shed 5 bases and J shed 5 bases, with 5 bases lying between them. CDR3 in amino acids: CASSQGDTQYF. The CDR3 coding sequence is TGTGCCAGCAGTCAGGGAGATACGCAGTATTTT.

The CDR3 coding sequence is TGTGCCAGCAGCCCACCCGGGACAGGGCGCACCGGGGAGCTGTTTTTT. Translated, it gives CASSPPGTGRTGELFF. V is TRBV7-2 and J is TRBJ2-2; 9 bases align to TRBD1. The germline V gene encodes CDR1 SGHTA and CDR2 FQGNSA. This CDR3 has 16 amino acids. The V gene end was trimmed by 5 bases and the J gene end by 4 bases; junction bases not matched to a gene: 8.

This clonotype turned up a few times. J is TRBJ2-3 and V is TRBV29-1; D is possibly TRBD1 (6 bases). The CDR3 has 12 residues. Trimming took off 4 bases at V and 6 bases at J, with 11 bases between the two ends. Per the germline V gene, CDR1 is SQVTM and CDR2 is ANQGSEA. The CDR3 region is CSVVGGTDTQYF. The CDR3 DNA follows: TGCAGCGTTGTAGGGGGAACCGATACGCAGTATTTT.

This clonotype was counted a few times. J is TRBJ2-1 and V is TRBV20-1; D is perhaps TRBD2 (6 bases). V lost 7 bases to trimming and J lost 6 bases, with 13 bases between them. In germline, CDR1 is DFQATT, CDR2 SNEGSKA (reference sequence). The CDR3 runs 12 residues. CDR3 sequence (DNA): TGCAGTGGAGAGACTAGAATCAATGAGCAGTTCTTC. Its protein is CSGETRINEQFF.

V usage is TRBV30 and J usage is TRBJ2-2; D uncertain. Germline CDR1 reads GTSNPN; CDR2 reads SVGIG (reference sequence). This CDR3 has 13 amino acids. Deletions cut 2 bases from V and 4 bases from J, with 8 bases between. This CDR3 is CAWSPVRTGELFF. Written as DNA, the CDR3 is TGTGCCTGGAGTCCGGTCCGCACCGGGGAGCTGTTTTTT.

A few counts support this clonotype. The chain joins TRBV5-1 to TRBJ2-3, with no clear D. The V end was cut by 0 bases, the J end by 9 bases, with 8 bases between. There are 12 residues in the CDR3. Per germline, CDR1 SGHRS and CDR2 YFSETQ. The DNA of the CDR3 is TGCGCCAGCAGCTTGGACGTGTCAACGCAGTATTTT. Residues: CASSLDVSTQYF.

This chain uses TRBV12-5 with TRBJ2-2; perhaps TRBD1 as D (5 bases). The CDR3 is 17 amino acids. V lost 3 bases and J lost 4, with 18 bases in between. From germline, CDR1 is LGHNT and CDR2 FRNRAP. CDR3 region: CASGLHQGAGSTGELFF. CDR3 sequence (DNA): TGTGCTAGTGGTTTACATCAGGGCGCCGGATCCACCGGGGAGCTGTTTTTT.

This clonotype turned up a few times. The chain uses TRBV7-2 and TRBJ2-5, with a weak D call TRBD2 (5 bases). The CDR3 loop spans 13 amino acids. The V end was cut by 5 bases, the J end by 2 bases, with 9 bases between. The V gene's germline CDR1 is SGHTA and CDR2 FQGNSA. The CDR3 loop is CASSPRGQETQYF. The CDR3 DNA is TGTGCCAGCAGCCCCCGAGGGCAAGAGACCCAGTACTTC.

The gene calls are TRBV19 and TRBJ2-1; TRBD2 matches 12 bases. The CDR3 length is 15 residues. The V and J ends lost 4 bases and 7 bases, in that order; junction bases with no gene match: 5. CDR1 LNHDA and CDR2 SQIVND come from the germline V gene (reference sequence). The DNA of the CDR3 is TGTGCCAGTAGTACAGGACTAGCGGGACTGAATGAGCAGTTCTTC. Protein sequence: CASSTGLAGLNEQFF.